These 27 T cell receptor beta chains were sequenced from one sample in a study of T cell repertoires in cytomegalovirus infection. TCRdb reprocessed the reads via MiXCR and lists one record per CDR3 protein. The sample records 300,000 or so distinct CDR3 sequences, around 9.1% being singletons. Sequencing input: PBMCs. Source of these receptors: a human donor in good health (CMV status not recorded). Some clones in this sample may be carry-over from other donors' samples.

The chain carries TRBV20-1 and TRBJ2-7; D remains ambiguous. Germline CDR1 DFQATT, CDR2 SNEGSKA (reference sequence). V was cut by 0 bases and J by 2 bases, with 11 bases left in between. The CDR3 is 14 amino acids. CDR3 sequence reads: CSARDSGFAYEQYF. DNA for the CDR3: TGCAGTGCTAGAGATAGTGGGTTCGCCTACGAGCAGTACTTC.

The table lists this clonotype with a few counts. V gene TRBV2 combines with J gene TRBJ1-1; 8 positions match TRBD1. From germline, CDR1 is SNHLY and CDR2 FYNNEI. The V segment lost 4 bases and the J segment 1 base; nucleotides outside the gene matches: 2. The CDR3 extends over 14 amino acids. The CDR3: CASSGQGWNTEAFF. As DNA, the CDR3 is TGTGCCAGCAGTGGACAGGGGTGGAACACTGAAGCTTTCTTT.

This clonotype turned up a few times. The V gene is TRBV7-9, the J gene TRBJ1-5; 7 bases match TRBD1. The V and J ends lost 4 bases and 2 bases, in that order; junction bases with no gene match: 11. The germline V gene has CDR1 SEHNR and CDR2 FQNEAQ (reference sequence). CDR3 length: 17 amino acids. This CDR3 reads CASSSTEGAWGNQPQHF. The CDR3 DNA reads as TGTGCCAGCAGCTCGACAGAGGGGGCTTGGGGCAATCAGCCCCAGCATTTT.

The CDR3 loop reads CASSPTGAPRGELFF. CDR3 in DNA: TGTGCCAGCAGCCCCACTGGGGCCCCTCGGGGGGAGCTGTTTTTT. V is TRBV7-9 and J is TRBJ2-2, with D perhaps TRBD1 (5 bases). Between the trimmed V and J ends, which lost 5 bases and 8 bases, there was a span of 18 bases. The CDR3 length is 15 residues. CDR1 is SEHNR, CDR2 FQNEAQ, per germline (reference sequence).

This clonotype was detected ten times or more. The chain couples TRBV11-3 to TRBJ2-2; D is uncertain. V shed 3 bases and J shed 5 bases, with 7 bases lying between them. Germline V gene lookup returns CDR1 SGHNT and CDR2 YENEEA. The CDR3 has 13 amino acids. The chain's CDR3 is CASSFSDTGELFF. As DNA, the CDR3 is TGTGCCAGCAGCTTCAGTGATACCGGGGAGCTGTTTTTT.

In its sample, this clonotype was seen many times. The rearrangement joins TRBV10-3 to TRBJ2-2; D might be TRBD1 (6 bases). The V and J ends lost 5 bases and 6 bases respectively, with 7 bases between them. This CDR3 is built from 12 residues. Germline V gene data show CDR1 as ENHRY and CDR2 as SYGVKD. CDR3 DNA: TGTGCCATCAGTCAGGGGTCCGGGGAGCTGTTTTTT. This codes for CAISQGSGELFF.

This clonotype was recorded many times. The rearrangement joins TRBV20-1 to TRBJ2-5, with D perhaps matching TRBD2 (7 bases). Trimming cost V 3 bases and J 5 bases, with 19 bases left between them. The CDR3 runs to 15 residues. CDR1 and CDR2 (germline): DFQATT, SNEGSKA (reference sequence). CDR3 in amino acids: CSASLSSGGRETQYF. DNA of the CDR3: TGCAGTGCTAGTCTCTCCTCGGGGGGCCGGGAGACCCAGTACTTC.

This sequence joins TRBV6-6 and TRBJ1-1, with D possibly TRBD1 on 5 matching bases. Germline V gene data show CDR1 as MNHNY and CDR2 as SVGAGI (reference sequence). The CDR3 extends over 14 amino acids. Trimming removed 6 bases from V and 8 bases from J, with 19 bases in between. In DNA form, the CDR3 reads TGTGCCAGCAGACGGGACGCCCGTAAGGGGGAAGCTTTCTTT. It translates to CASRRDARKGEAFF.

This clonotype was seen repeatedly, ten times or more. The rearrangement joins TRBV11-1 to TRBJ2-1, with D perhaps TRBD1 (6 bases). Germline V lookup: CDR1 SGHAT, CDR2 FQDESV (reference sequence). This CDR3 comprises 15 residues. V was trimmed by 7 bases and J by 4 bases, leaving 17 bases between them. The CDR3 here is CASTRERQAYNEQFF. The DNA for the CDR3 is TGTGCCAGCACCAGAGAGAGACAGGCTTACAATGAGCAGTTCTTC.

In this sample, this clonotype turned up a few times. The V call is TRBV29-1, the J call TRBJ1-1, with D possibly TRBD1 on 5 matching bases. The germline CDR1 and CDR2 sequences are SQVTM and ANQGSEA. Trimming cost V 1 base and J 3 bases, with 12 bases left between them. CDR3 length: 14 residues. In DNA, the CDR3 is TGCAGCGTTGAAGGACTCATCAGGGACACTGAAGCTTTCTTT. Its translation: CSVEGLIRDTEAFF.

This clonotype has more than one count but fewer than ten. The chain has TRBV6-2 or TRBV6-3 and TRBJ1-5; 8 nucleotides match TRBD1. The V and J ends lost 0 bases and 5 bases, in that order; junction bases with no gene match: 3. The CDR3 length is 15 residues. CDR1 is MNHEY and CDR2 is SVGEGT in the germline V gene. The CDR3 nucleotides are TGTGCCAGCAGTTACTCGACAGGGGTCCATCAGCCCCAGCATTTT. Translation gives CASSYSTGVHQPQHF.

This clonotype was seen at least ten times. The rearrangement links TRBV7-6 to TRBJ2-1; 7 bases match TRBD1. J was trimmed by 6 bases and V by 5 bases; bases with no gene match: 7. The CDR3 contains 14 residues. Germline V gene lookup returns CDR1 SGHVS and CDR2 FNYEAQ. The CDR3 loop is CASSPDRASNEQFF. The CDR3 region has the DNA TGTGCCAGCAGCCCAGACAGGGCCTCCAATGAGCAGTTCTTC.

This clonotype was counted at least ten times. The chain employs TRBV5-1 and TRBJ2-5; D perhaps matches TRBD2 (6 bases). Germline V gene sequence: CDR1 SGHRS, CDR2 YFSETQ. V lost 4 bases, J lost 1 base, and 14 bases lay in between. The CDR3 has 15 amino acids. The DNA of the CDR3 is TGCGCCAGCAGCCCGCGGGGAGCGGCCCAAGAGACCCAGTACTTC. Residues: CASSPRGAAQETQYF. The full variable domain, completed using reference TRBV5-1 and TRBJ2-5, is KAGVTQTPRYLIKTRGQQVTLSCSPISGHRSVSWYQQTPGQGLQFLFEYFSETQRNKGNFPGRFSGRQFSNSRSEMNVSTLELGDSALYLCASSPRGAAQETQYFGPGTRLLVL.

Many counts were recorded for this clonotype. CDR3 in amino acids: CASSFLNEQFF. CDR3 nucleotide sequence: TGTGCCAGCAGTTTCCTCAATGAGCAGTTCTTC. The V gene is TRBV12-3 or TRBV12-4, the J gene TRBJ2-1; D gene ambiguous. The CDR3 has 11 residues. Trimming took 3 bases from V and 6 from J, leaving 3 bases between them.

This clonotype was observed many times. The chain links TRBV6-6 to TRBJ1-2, with TRBD1 identical over 7 bases. The germline V gene encodes CDR1 MNHNY and CDR2 SVGAGI (reference sequence). This CDR3 is 16 amino acids long. Trimming took 5 bases from V and 0 from J; bases not matched to a gene: 9. The CDR3 coding sequence is TGTGCCAGCAGTCTCGGGACAGCCGGCTCTAACTATGGCTACACCTTC. Its protein is CASSLGTAGSNYGYTF.

The genes are TRBV6-1 and TRBJ1-6; no clear D gene. The CDR3 has 16 residues. In germline, CDR1 is MNHNS, CDR2 SASEGT. The V and J ends lost 6 bases and 0 bases respectively, with 12 bases between them. CDR3 in amino acids: CASSLLGSSYNSPLHF. The CDR3 region has the DNA TGTGCCAGCAGCCTCCTCGGGAGCTCCTATAATTCACCCCTCCACTTT.

This clonotype was seen at least ten times. The chain is built from TRBV10-3 and TRBJ2-3; TRBD2 agrees at 12 bases. This CDR3 contains 15 residues. The V and J ends lost 2 bases and 7 bases, in that order; junction bases with no gene match: 4. The germline V gene has CDR1 ENHRY and CDR2 SYGVKD. The CDR3 nucleotides are TGTGCCATCAGTGAGACTAGCGGGGGGCCTTATACGCAGTATTTT. Translating gives CAISETSGGPYTQYF.

This rearrangement joins TRBV29-1 to TRBJ2-1; D call uncertain. Looked up from germline, CDR1 is SQVTM and CDR2 is ANQGSEA. The V end was cut by 4 bases, the J end by 7 bases, with 5 bases between. The CDR3 is 10 residues long. The CDR3 coding sequence is TGCAGCGTTGGTGCAAATGAGCAGTTCTTC. Protein product: CSVGANEQFF.

This clonotype occurred many times. The V and J genes are TRBV7-8 and TRBJ2-7, with 7 bases lining up with TRBD1. The junction had 9 bases not matched to a gene; V was cut back by 5 bases and J by 2 bases. From germline, CDR1 is SGHVS and CDR2 FQNEAQ. CDR3 length: 15 amino acids. CDR3 nucleotides: TGTGCCAGCAGCCTACAGGGGTTAAGAACCTACGAGCAGTACTTC. Amino acids: CASSLQGLRTYEQYF.

For the CDR3, the DNA is TGCAGTGCTAGAGTTTCAACAGGTCATGGCTACACCTTC. It encodes CSARVSTGHGYTF. The chain couples TRBV20-1 to TRBJ1-2; possibly TRBD1 for D (5 bases). Trimming stripped 1 base from V and 6 bases from J, with 12 bases between. The CDR3 loop spans 13 amino acids. CDR1 is DFQATT and CDR2 is SNEGSKA in the germline V gene (reference sequence).

Ten or more counts support this clonotype. The chain joins TRBV6-2 or TRBV6-3 to TRBJ2-7; D is unresolved. V lost 4 bases and J 0 bases, leaving 7 bases between the germline ends. The germline CDR1 and CDR2 sequences are MNHEY and SVGEGT. The CDR3 is 13 residues long. In DNA form, the CDR3 reads TGTGCCAGCAGTTTAGTCGGCTCCTACGAGCAGTACGTC. This gives the protein CASSLVGSYEQYV.

V gene TRBV7-9 combines with J gene TRBJ1-2, with unresolved D. V was pared by 5 bases and J by 8 bases, with 15 bases between. This CDR3 comprises 13 residues. CDR1 is SEHNR, CDR2 FQNEAQ, per germline (reference sequence). CDR3 coding DNA: TGTGCCAGCAGCCGCCCCCTAGGAGGCGGCTACACCTTC. Its protein is CASSRPLGGGYTF.

This clonotype was observed a handful of times. The chain links TRBV20-1 to TRBJ2-3; D remains ambiguous. This CDR3 region has 11 residues. V lost 5 bases to trimming and J lost 2 bases, with 5 bases between them. In germline, CDR1 is DFQATT, CDR2 SNEGSKA (reference sequence). CDR3 residues: CSARPTDTQYF. The CDR3 bases are TGCAGTGCTCGGCCCACAGATACGCAGTATTTT.

This clonotype was picked up many times. The rearrangement links TRBV6-1 to TRBJ2-6; D remains unclear. V was pared by 7 bases and J by 3 bases, with 7 bases between. This CDR3 contains 13 residues. The V gene's germline CDR1 is MNHNS and CDR2 SASEGT. This chain's CDR3 is CASTFGGANVLTF. The DNA of the CDR3 is TGTGCCAGCACCTTTGGTGGGGCCAACGTCCTGACTTTC.

This clonotype came up many times. This sequence joins TRBV2 and TRBJ2-1; 9 bases map to TRBD1. The CDR3 loop spans 14 amino acids. V shed 6 bases, J shed 3 bases, and the junction held 3 bases outside the gene matches. The germline CDR1 and CDR2 sequences are SNHLY and FYNNEI. CDR3 coding DNA: TGTGCCAGCAGCGACAGGGGGTTCTACAATGAGCAGTTCTTC. As protein: CASSDRGFYNEQFF.

Only a few counts were recorded for this clonotype. This chain joins TRBV29-1 and TRBJ2-1, with 10 bases matching TRBD1. V lost 2 bases to trimming and J lost 9 bases; unmatched junction nucleotides: 7. The CDR3 consists of 14 residues. Germline lookup yields CDR1 SQVTM and CDR2 ANQGSEA. CDR3 sequence reads: CSVEPGQGLGEQFF. In nucleotides, the CDR3 is TGCAGCGTTGAACCGGGACAGGGGCTTGGTGAGCAGTTCTTC.

The sample holds many counts of this clonotype. The chain has TRBV7-3 and TRBJ2-1, with 11 bases lining up with TRBD2. This CDR3 is built from 16 residues. With V trimmed by 1 base and J by 3 bases, 2 bases remained unmatched. Per germline, CDR1 SGHTA and CDR2 FQGTGA. The CDR3 reads CASSLMGLADYNEQFF. The CDR3 nucleotides are TGTGCCAGCAGCTTAATGGGACTAGCGGACTACAATGAGCAGTTCTTC.